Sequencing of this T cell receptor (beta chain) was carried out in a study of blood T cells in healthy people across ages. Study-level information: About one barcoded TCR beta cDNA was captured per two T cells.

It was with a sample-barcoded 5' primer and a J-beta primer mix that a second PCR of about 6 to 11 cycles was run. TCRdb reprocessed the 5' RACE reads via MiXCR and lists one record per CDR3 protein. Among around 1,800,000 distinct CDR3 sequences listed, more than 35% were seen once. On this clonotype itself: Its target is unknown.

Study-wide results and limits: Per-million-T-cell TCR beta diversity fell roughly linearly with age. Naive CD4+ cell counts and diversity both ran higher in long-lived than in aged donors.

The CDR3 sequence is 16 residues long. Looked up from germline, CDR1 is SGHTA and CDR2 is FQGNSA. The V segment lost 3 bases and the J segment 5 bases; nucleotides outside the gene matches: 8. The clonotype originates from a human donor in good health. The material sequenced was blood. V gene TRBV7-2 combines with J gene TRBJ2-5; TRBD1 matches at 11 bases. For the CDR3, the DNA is TGTGCCAGCAGCTTGGCCGGGACAGGGGGTTTCGAGACCCAGTACTTC. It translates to CASSLAGTGGFETQYF.